The 5 T cell receptor beta chains below come from one sample, sequenced in a study of cytomegalovirus exposure and HLA in healthy donors. Use of 60 Vbeta and 13 Jbeta primers characterized the PCR. Method: immunoSEQ multiplex PCR; TCRdb's copy keeps in-frame clones and lacks some. The profile covers 160,000 or so clones, with less than 90% appearing a single time and approximately 4% taken by the ten largest. Sequenced material: PBMCs. Every receptor here comes from a man aged 45 to 65 in good health and CMV-seropositive.

The V gene is TRBV27, the J gene TRBJ2-1; 9 bases align to TRBD1. This CDR3 region has 16 residues. Trimming removed 3 bases from V and 8 bases from J; junction bases left unmatched: 11. Germline CDR1 reads MNHEY; CDR2 reads SMNVEV (reference sequence). The CDR3 DNA reads TGTGCCAGCAGTTTTAACCCGGGACAGGGCCACGATGAGCAGTTCTTC. It is translated as CASSFNPGQGHDEQFF.

This clone was detected a few times. V gene TRBV11-2 combines with J gene TRBJ1-2; TRBD1 agrees at 7 bases. CDR3 length: 14 residues. After removal of 4 bases from V and 4 bases from J, the junction contained 6 bases not matched to a gene. Per germline, CDR1 SGHAT and CDR2 FQNNGV. The CDR3 nucleotides read TGTGCCAGCAGCTCAGTCCGGGACAGCTATGGCTACACCTTC. Residues: CASSSVRDSYGYTF.

V is TRBV4-2 and J is TRBJ2-4; no clear D gene. V was shortened by 1 base and J by 0 bases, with 13 bases between the two germline ends. The germline CDR1 and CDR2 sequences are LGHNA and YNFKEQ. The CDR3 is 17 amino acids. CDR3 nucleotide sequence: TGTGCCAGCAGCCAAGGACGAGGTCCACTAGCCAAAAACATTCAGTACTTC. Translating it yields CASSQGRGPLAKNIQYF.

This clone was detected a few times. V and J are TRBV19 and TRBJ1-2; maybe TRBD1 (6 bases). The length of the CDR3 is 15 residues. V was pared by 7 bases and J by 5 bases, with 20 bases between. The germline V gene encodes CDR1 LNHDA and CDR2 SQIVND (reference sequence). The CDR3 nucleotides are TGTGCCAGTAAGGATACTGGTGGGGGCGCGTATGGCTACACCTTC. Encoded protein: CASKDTGGGAYGYTF.

The chain employs TRBV18 and TRBJ2-3, with 8 positions matching TRBD2. CDR3 size: 15 residues. Per germline, CDR1 KGHSH and CDR2 LQKENI. The J segment lost 2 bases and the V segment lost 3 bases, leaving 4 bases of the junction unmatched. CDR3 nucleotides: TGTGCCAGCTCACCGGGACTAGTCCCCACAGATACGCAGTATTTT. Its translation: CASSPGLVPTDTQYF.